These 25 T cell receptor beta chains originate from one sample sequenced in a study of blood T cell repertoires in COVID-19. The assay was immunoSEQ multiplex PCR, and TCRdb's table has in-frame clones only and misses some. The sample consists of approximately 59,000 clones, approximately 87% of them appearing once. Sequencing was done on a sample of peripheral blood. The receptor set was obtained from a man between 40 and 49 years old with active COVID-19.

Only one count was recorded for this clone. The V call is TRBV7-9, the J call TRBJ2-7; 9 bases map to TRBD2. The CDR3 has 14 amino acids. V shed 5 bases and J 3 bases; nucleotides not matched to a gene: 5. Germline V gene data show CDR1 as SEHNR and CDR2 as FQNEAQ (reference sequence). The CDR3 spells CASSVSGRDYEQYF. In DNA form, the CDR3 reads TGTGCCAGCAGCGTTAGCGGGAGAGACTACGAGCAGTACTTC.

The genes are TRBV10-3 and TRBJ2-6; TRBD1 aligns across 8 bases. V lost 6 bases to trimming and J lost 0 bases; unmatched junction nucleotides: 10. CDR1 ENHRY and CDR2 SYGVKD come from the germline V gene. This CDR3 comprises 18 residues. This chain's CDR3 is CAIRPGQAEYSGANVLTF. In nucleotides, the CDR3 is TGTGCCATCAGACCGGGACAGGCTGAATACTCTGGGGCCAACGTCCTGACTTTC.

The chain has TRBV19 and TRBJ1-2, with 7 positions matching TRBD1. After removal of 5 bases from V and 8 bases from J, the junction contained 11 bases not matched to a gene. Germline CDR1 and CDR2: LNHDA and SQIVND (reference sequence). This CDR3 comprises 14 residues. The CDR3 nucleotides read TGTGCCAGTAGTCCAACAGGGACAGCCAGCGGCTACACCTTC. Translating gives CASSPTGTASGYTF.

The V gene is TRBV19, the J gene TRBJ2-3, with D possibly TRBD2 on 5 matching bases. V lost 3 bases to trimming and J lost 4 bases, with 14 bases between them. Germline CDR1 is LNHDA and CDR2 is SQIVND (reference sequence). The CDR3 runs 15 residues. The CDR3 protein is CASSITSVISDTQYF. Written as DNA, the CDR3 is TGTGCCAGTAGTATTACTAGTGTCATTTCAGATACGCAGTATTTT.

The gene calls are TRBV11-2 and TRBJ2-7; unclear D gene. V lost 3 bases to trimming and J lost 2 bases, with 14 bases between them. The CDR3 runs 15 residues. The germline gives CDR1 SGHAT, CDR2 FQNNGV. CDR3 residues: CASSFAQVPTYEQYF. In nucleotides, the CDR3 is TGTGCCAGCAGCTTCGCCCAGGTTCCTACCTACGAGCAGTACTTC.

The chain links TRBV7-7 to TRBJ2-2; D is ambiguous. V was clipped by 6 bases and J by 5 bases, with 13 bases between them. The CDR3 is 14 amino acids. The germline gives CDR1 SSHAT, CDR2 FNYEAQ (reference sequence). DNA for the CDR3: TGTGCCAGCAGTCCGGTGCAACTAACCGGGGAGCTGTTTTTT. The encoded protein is CASSPVQLTGELFF.

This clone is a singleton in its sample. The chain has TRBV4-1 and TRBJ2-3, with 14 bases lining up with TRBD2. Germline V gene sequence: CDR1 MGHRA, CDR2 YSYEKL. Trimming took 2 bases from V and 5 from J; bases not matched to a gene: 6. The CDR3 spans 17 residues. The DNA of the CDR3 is TGCGCCAGCAGCCAAAACGCGGGACTAGCGGGAGAAGATACGCAGTATTTT. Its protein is CASSQNAGLAGEDTQYF.

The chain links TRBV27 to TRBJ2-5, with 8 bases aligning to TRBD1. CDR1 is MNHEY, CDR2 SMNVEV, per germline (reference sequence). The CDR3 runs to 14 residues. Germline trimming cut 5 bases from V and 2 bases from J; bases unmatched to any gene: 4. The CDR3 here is CASSLRGRQETQYF. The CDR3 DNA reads TGTGCCAGCAGTCTCAGGGGGCGTCAAGAGACCCAGTACTTC.

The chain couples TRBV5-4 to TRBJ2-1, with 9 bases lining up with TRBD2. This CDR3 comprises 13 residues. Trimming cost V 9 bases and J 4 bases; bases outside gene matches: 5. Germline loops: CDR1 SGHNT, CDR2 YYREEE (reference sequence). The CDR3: CATTTSGYNEQFF. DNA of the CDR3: TGTGCCACTACGACTAGCGGTTACAATGAGCAGTTCTTC.

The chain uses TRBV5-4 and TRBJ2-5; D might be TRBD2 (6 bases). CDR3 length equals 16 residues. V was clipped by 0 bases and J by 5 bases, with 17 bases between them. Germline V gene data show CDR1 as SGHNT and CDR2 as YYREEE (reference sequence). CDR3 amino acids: CASSLAPLATWETQYF. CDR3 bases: TGTGCCAGCAGCTTGGCGCCTCTAGCGACATGGGAGACCCAGTACTTC.

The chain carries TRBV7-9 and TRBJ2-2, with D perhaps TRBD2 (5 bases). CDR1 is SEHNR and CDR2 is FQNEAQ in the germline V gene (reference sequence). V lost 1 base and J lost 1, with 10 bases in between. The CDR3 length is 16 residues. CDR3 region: CASSLDLAGNTGELFF. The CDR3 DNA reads TGTGCCAGCAGCTTAGATTTGGCGGGGAACACCGGGGAGCTGTTTTTT.

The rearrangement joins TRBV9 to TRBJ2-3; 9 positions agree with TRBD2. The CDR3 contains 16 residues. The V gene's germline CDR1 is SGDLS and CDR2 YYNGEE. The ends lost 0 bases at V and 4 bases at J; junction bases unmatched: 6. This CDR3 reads CASSVGWTSVPDTQYF. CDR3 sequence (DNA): TGTGCCAGCAGCGTAGGTTGGACTAGCGTCCCAGATACGCAGTATTTT.

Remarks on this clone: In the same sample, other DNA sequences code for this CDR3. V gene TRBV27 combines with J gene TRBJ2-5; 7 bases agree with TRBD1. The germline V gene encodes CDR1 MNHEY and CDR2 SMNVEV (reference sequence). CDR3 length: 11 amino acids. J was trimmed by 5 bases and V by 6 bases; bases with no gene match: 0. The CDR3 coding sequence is TGTGCCAGCAGCAGGGGGGAGACCCAGTACTTC. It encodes CASSRGETQYF.

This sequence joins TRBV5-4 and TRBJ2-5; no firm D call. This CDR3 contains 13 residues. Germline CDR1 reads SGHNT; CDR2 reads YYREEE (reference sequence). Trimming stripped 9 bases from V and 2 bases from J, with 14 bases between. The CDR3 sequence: CATASPTQETQYF. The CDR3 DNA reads TGTGCCACCGCCTCCCCCACACAAGAGACCCAGTACTTC.

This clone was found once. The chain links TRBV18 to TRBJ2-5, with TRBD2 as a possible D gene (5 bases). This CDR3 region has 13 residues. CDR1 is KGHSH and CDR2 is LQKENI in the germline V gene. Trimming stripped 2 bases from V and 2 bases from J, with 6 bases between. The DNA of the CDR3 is TGTGCCAGCTCACCAGGAGGACAAGAGACCCAGTACTTC. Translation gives CASSPGGQETQYF.

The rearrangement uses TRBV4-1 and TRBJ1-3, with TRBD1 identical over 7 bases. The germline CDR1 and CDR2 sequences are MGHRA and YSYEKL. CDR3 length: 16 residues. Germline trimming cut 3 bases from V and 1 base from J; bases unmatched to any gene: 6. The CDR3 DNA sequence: TGCGCCAGCAGCCAGGGGGACAGTCGATCTGGAAACACCATATATTTT. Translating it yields CASSQGDSRSGNTIYF.

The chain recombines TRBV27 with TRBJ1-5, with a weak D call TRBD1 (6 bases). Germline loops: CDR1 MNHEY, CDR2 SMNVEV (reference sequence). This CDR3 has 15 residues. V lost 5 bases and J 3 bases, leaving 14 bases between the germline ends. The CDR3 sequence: CASSQLDRFNQPQHF. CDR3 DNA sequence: TGTGCCAGCAGTCAATTAGACAGGTTCAATCAGCCCCAGCATTTT.

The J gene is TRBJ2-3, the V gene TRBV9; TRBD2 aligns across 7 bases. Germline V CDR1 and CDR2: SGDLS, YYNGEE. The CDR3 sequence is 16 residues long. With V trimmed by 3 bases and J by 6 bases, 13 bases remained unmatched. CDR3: CASSARKGREPDTQYF. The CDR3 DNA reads TGTGCCAGCAGCGCCCGGAAGGGGAGGGAACCGGATACGCAGTATTTT.

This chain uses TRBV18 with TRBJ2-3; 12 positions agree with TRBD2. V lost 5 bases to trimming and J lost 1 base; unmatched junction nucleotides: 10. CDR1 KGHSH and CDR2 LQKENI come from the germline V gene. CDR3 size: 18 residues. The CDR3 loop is CASSSQGLAGIGTDTQYF. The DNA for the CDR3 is TGTGCCAGCTCATCCCAAGGACTAGCGGGAATTGGCACAGATACGCAGTATTTT.

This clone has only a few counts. In DNA form, the CDR3 reads TGTGCCAGCAGTAACAACAGGGGCGATGAGCAGTTCTTC. Translation gives CASSNNRGDEQFF. The chain carries TRBV27 and TRBJ2-1, with TRBD1 identical over 7 bases. Per germline, CDR1 MNHEY and CDR2 SMNVEV (reference sequence). The CDR3 has 13 amino acids. J was trimmed by 8 bases and V by 5 bases; bases with no gene match: 6.

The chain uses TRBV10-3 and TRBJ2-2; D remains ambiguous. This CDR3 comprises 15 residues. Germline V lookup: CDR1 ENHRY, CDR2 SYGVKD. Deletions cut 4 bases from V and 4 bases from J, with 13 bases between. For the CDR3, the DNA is TGTGCCATCAGTGTTTCGGCGGCCCTCACCGGGGAGCTGTTTTTT. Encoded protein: CAISVSAALTGELFF.

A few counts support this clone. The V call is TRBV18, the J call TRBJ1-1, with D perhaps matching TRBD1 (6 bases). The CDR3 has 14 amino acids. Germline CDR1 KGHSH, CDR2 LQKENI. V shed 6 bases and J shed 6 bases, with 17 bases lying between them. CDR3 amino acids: CASSPGQPMPEAFF. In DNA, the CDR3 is TGTGCCAGCTCCCCCGGACAGCCCATGCCTGAAGCTTTCTTT.

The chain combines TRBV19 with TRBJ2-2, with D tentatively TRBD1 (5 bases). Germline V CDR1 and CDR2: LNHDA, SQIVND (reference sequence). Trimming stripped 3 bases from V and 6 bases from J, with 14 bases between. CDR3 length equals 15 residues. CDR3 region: CASSIDTGWAGELFF. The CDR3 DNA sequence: TGTGCCAGTAGTATCGATACAGGATGGGCCGGGGAGCTGTTTTTT.

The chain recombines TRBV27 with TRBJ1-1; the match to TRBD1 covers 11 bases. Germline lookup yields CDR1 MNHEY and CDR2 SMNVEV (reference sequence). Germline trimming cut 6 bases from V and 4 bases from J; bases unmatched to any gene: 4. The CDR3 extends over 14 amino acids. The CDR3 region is CASRSGTGGTEAFF. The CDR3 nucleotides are TGTGCCAGCAGGTCCGGGACAGGGGGCACTGAAGCTTTCTTT.

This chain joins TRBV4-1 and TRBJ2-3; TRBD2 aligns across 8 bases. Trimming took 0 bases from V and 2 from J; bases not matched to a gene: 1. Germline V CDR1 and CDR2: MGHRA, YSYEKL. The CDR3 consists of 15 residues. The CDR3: CASSQELADTDTQYF. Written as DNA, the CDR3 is TGCGCCAGCAGCCAAGAACTAGCGGACACAGATACGCAGTATTTT.